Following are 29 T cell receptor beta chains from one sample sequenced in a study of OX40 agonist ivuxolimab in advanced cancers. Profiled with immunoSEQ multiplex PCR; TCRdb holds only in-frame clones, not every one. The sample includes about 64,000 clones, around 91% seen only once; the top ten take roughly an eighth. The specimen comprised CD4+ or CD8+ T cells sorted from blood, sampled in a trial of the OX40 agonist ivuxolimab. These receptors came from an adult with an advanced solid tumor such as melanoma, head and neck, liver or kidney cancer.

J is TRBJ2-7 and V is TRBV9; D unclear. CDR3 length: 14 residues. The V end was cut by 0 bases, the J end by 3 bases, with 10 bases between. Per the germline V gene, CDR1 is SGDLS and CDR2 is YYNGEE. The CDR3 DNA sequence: TGTGCCAGCAGCGTAGAATCGGCTAGCTACGAGCAGTACTTC. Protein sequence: CASSVESASYEQYF.

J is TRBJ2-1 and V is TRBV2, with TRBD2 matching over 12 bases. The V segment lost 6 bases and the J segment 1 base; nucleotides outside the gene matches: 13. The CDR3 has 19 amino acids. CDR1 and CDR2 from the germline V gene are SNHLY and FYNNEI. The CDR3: CASSDPTSGGSSSYNEQFF. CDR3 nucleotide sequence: TGTGCCAGCAGCGACCCGACTAGCGGGGGTTCGAGTTCCTACAATGAGCAGTTCTTC. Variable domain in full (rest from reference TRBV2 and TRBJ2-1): EPEVTQTPSHQVTQMGQEVILRCVPISNHLYFYWYRQILGQKVEFLVSFYNNEISEKSEIFDDQFSVERPDGSNFTLKIRSTKLEDSAMYFCASSDPTSGGSSSYNEQFFGPGTRLTVL.

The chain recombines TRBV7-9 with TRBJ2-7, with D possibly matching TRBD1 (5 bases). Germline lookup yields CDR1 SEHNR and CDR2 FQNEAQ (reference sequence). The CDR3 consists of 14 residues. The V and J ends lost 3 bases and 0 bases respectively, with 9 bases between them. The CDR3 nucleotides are TGTGCCAGCAGCTTTCCGACAGCCTCCTACGAGCAGTACTTC. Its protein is CASSFPTASYEQYF.

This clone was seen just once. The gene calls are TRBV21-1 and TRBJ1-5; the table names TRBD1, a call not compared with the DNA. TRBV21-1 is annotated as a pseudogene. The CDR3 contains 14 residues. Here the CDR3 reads CASPKEGGGQPQHF. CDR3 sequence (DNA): TGTGCCAGCCCAAAGGAAGGGGGCGGTCAGCCCCAGCATTTT.

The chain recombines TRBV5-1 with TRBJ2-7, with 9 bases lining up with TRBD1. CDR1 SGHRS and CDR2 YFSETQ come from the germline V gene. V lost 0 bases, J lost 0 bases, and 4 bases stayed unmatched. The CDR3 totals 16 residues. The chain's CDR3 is CASSLVGTGSSYEQYF. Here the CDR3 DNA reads TGCGCCAGCAGCTTGGTCGGGACAGGGAGCTCCTACGAGCAGTACTTC.

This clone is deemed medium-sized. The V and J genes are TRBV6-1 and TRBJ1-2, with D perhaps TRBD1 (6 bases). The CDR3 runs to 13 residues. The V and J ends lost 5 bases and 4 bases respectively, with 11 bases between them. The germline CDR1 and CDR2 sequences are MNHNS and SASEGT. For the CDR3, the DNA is TGTGCCAGCAGTCTACAGGGCAGCTATGGCTACACCTTC. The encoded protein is CASSLQGSYGYTF.

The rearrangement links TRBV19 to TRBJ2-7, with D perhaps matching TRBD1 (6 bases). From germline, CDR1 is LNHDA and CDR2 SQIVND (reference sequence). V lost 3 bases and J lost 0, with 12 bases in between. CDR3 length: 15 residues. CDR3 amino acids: CASSILQGHSYEQYF. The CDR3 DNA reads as TGTGCCAGTAGTATCTTGCAGGGGCACTCCTACGAGCAGTACTTC.

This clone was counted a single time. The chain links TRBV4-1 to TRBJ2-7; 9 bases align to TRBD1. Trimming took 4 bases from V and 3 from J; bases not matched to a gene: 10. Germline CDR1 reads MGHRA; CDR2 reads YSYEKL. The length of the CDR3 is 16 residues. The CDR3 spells CASSLSWTGAGYEQYF. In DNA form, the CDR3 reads TGCGCCAGCAGCCTTAGCTGGACAGGGGCGGGCTACGAGCAGTACTTC.

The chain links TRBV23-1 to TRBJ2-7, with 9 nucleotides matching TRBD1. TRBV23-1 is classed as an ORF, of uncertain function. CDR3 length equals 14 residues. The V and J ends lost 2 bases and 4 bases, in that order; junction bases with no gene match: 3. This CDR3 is CASSQGTGFYEQYF. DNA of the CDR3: TGCGCCAGCAGTCAAGGGACAGGGTTTTACGAGCAGTACTTC.

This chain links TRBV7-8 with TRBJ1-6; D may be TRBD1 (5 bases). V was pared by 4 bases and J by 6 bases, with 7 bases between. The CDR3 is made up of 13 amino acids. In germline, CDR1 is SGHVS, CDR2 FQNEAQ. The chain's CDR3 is CASSSGPNSPLHF. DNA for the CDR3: TGTGCCAGCAGCTCGGGACCTAATTCACCCCTCCACTTT.

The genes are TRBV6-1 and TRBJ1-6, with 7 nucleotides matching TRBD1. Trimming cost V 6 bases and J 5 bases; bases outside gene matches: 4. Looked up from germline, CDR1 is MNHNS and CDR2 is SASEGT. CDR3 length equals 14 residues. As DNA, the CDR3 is TGTGCCAGCAGCTCCGGGACAGATAATTCACCCCTCCACTTT. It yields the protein CASSSGTDNSPLHF.

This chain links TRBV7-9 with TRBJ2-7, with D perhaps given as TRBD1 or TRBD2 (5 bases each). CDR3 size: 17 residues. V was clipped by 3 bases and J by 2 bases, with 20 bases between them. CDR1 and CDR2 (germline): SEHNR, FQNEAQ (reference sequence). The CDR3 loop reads CASSFLSGRGRPYEQYF. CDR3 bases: TGTGCCAGCAGCTTCCTCTCGGGGCGCGGGCGCCCCTACGAGCAGTACTTC.

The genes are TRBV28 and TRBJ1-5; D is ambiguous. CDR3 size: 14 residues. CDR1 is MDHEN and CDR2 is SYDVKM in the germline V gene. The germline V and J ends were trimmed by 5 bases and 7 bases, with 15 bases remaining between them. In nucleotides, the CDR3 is TGTGCCAGCAGTGGCAGCCTCGGGGAACAGCCCCAGCATTTT. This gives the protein CASSGSLGEQPQHF. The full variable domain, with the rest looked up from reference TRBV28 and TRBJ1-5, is DVKVTQSSRYLVKRTGEKVFLECVQDMDHENMFWYRQDPGLGLRLIYFSYDVKMKEKGDIPEGYSVSREKKERFSLILESASTNQTSMYLCASSGSLGEQPQHFGDGTRLSIL.

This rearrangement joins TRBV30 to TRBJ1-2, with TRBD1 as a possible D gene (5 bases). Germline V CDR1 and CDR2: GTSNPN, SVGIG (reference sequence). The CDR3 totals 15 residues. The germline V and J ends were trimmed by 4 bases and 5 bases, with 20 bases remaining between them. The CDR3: CAWNPHQRGRYGYTF. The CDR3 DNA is TGTGCCTGGAACCCCCACCAAAGGGGAAGGTATGGCTACACCTTC. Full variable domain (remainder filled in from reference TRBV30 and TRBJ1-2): SQTIHQWPATLVQPVGSPLSLECTVEGTSNPNLYWYRQAAGRGLQLLFYSVGIGQISSEVPQNLSASRPQDRQFILSSKKLLLSDSGFYLCAWNPHQRGRYGYTFGSGTRLTVV.

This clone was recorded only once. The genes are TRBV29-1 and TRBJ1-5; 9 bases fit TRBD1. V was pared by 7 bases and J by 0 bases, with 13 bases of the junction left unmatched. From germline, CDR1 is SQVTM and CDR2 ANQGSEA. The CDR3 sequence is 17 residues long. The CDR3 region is CSALANRGPHSNQPQHF. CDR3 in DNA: TGCAGCGCATTAGCGAACAGGGGGCCCCATAGCAATCAGCCCCAGCATTTT.

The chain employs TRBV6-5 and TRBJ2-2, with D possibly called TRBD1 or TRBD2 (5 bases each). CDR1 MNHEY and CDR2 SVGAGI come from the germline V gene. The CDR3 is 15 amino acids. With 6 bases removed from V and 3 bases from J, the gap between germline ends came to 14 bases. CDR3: CASRGVAKDTGELFF. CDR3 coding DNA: TGTGCCAGCAGGGGGGTGGCTAAAGACACCGGGGAGCTGTTTTTT.

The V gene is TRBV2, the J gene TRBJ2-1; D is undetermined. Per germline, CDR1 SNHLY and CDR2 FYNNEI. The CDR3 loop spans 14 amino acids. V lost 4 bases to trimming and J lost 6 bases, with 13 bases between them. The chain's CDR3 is CASSVHNPGNEQFF. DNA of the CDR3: TGTGCCAGCAGTGTACATAACCCAGGCAATGAGCAGTTCTTC.

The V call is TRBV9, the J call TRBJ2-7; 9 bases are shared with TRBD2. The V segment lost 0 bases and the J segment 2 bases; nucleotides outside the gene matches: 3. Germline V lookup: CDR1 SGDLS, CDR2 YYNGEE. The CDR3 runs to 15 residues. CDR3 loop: CASSVGLAGTYEQYF. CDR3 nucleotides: TGTGCCAGCAGCGTAGGGCTAGCGGGGACCTACGAGCAGTACTTC.

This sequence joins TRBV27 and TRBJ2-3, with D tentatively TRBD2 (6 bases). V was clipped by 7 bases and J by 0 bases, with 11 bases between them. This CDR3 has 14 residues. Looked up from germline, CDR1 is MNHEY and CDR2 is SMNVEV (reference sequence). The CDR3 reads CASNGGVSTDTQYF. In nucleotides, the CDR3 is TGTGCCAGCAACGGGGGAGTGAGCACAGATACGCAGTATTTT.

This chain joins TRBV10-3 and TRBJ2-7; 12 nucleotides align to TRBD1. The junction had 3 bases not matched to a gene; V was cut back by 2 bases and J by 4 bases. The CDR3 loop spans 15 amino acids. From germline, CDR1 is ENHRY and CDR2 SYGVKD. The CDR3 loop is CAISEPGQGAYEQYF. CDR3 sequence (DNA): TGTGCCATCAGTGAGCCGGGACAGGGGGCATACGAGCAGTACTTC.

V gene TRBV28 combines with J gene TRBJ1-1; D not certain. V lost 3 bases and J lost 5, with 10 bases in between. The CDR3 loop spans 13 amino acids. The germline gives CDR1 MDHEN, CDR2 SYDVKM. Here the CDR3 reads CASSFARATEAFF. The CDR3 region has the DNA TGTGCCAGCAGTTTCGCTAGAGCGACTGAAGCTTTCTTT.

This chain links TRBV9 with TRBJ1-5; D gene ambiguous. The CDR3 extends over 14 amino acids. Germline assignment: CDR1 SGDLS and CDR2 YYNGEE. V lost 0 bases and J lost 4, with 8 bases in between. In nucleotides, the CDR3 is TGTGCCAGCAGCGTAGGGCAGACGAATCAGCCCCAGCATTTT. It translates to CASSVGQTNQPQHF.

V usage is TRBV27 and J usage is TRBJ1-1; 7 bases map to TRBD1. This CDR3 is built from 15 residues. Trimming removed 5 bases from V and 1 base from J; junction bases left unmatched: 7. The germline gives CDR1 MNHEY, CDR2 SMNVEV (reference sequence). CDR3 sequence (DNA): TGTGCCAGCAGTGACTCCCGGACAGGGAACACTGAAGCTTTCTTT. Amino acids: CASSDSRTGNTEAFF.

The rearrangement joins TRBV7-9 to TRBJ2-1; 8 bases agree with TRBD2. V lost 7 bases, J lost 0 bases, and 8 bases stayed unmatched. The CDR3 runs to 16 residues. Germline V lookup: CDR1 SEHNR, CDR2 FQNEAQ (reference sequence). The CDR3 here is CASTVRGGSSYNEQFF. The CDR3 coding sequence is TGTGCCAGCACCGTTCGCGGGGGGAGCTCCTACAATGAGCAGTTCTTC.

DNA for the CDR3: TGTGCCAGCAGTTACTCCGGGGGAGTCGACGGCTACACCTTC. This translates into CASSYSGGVDGYTF. V gene TRBV6-5 combines with J gene TRBJ1-2; perhaps TRBD1 as D (5 bases). This CDR3 is built from 14 residues. The V and J ends lost 0 bases and 8 bases respectively, with 13 bases between them. Germline V lookup: CDR1 MNHEY, CDR2 SVGAGI.

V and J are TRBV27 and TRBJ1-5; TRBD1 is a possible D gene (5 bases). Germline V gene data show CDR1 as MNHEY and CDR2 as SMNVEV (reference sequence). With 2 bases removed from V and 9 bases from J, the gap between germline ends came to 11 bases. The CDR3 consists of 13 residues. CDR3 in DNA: TGTGCCAGCAGTTTAAGGGGATCAGGGCCCCAGCATTTT. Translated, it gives CASSLRGSGPQHF.

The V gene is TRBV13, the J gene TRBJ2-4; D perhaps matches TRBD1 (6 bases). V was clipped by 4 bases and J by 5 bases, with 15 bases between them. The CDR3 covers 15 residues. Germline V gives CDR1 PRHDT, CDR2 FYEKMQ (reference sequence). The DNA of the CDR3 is TGTGCCAGCAGCTCCGAGGGGGACACCCAAAACATTCAGTACTTC. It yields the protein CASSSEGDTQNIQYF.

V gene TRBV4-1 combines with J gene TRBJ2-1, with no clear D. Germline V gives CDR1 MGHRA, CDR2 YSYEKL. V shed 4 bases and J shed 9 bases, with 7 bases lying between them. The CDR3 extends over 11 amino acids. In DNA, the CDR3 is TGCGCCAGCAGCCTTCTGACTGAGCAGTTCTTC. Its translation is CASSLLTEQFF.

CDR3 amino acids: CSVGLQGGTEAFF. In DNA, the CDR3 is TGCAGCGTTGGCCTACAGGGGGGCACTGAAGCTTTCTTT. The chain links TRBV29-1 to TRBJ1-1; TRBD1 matches 8 bases. V was pared by 4 bases and J by 4 bases, with 5 bases of the junction left unmatched. Germline values: CDR1 SQVTM, CDR2 ANQGSEA. The CDR3 is made up of 13 amino acids.